The clone carrying this TCR beta chain appeared many times. Its target is unknown. Germline values: CDR1 SGHRS, CDR2 YFSETQ. The CDR3 covers 16 residues. Trimming removed 3 bases at V and 7 bases at J, with 23 bases between. MiXCR, applied by TCRdb to the reads, yields one record per CDR3 protein. The data show 14,000 to 15,000 distinct CDR3 sequences, around 15% seen once. The data are from a study of type 1 regulatory T cells. Study details: T-allo10 is an in vitro-generated, Tr1-enriched CD4 T cell product specific for alloantigen.

Sequencing was carried out using cultured T cells, either the whole culture or a sorted T cell fraction (not recorded which). The V call is TRBV5-1, the J call TRBJ2-7, with D possibly being TRBD1 or TRBD2 (5 bases each). The TCR originated in a human donor in good health. The CDR3 loop is CASSSGRRDLGEEQYF. In DNA, the CDR3 is TGCGCCAGCAGCTCGGGACGTCGGGACCTGGGGGAAGAGCAGTACTTC.